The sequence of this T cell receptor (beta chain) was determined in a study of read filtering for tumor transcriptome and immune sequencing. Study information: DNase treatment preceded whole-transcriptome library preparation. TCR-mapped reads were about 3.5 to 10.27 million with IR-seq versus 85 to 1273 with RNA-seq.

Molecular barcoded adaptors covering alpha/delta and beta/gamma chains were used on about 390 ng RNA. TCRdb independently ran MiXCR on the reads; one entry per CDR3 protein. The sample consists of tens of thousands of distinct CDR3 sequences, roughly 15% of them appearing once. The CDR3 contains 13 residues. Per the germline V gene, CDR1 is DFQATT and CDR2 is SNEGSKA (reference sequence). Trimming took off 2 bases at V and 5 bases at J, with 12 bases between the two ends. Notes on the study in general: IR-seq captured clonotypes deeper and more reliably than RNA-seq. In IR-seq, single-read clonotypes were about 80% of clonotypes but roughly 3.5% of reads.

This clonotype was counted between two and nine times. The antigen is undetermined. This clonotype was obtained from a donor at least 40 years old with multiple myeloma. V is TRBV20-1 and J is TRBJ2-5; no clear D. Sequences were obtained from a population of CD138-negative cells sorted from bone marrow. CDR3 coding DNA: TGCAGTGCTAGATTGTCTGCGTGGGAGACCCAGTACTTC. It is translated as CSARLSAWETQYF.